The present entry profiles one T cell receptor beta chain with its context. The entry originates in a study of blood T cell repertoires in COVID-19. Study at large: COVID-19 samples, acute and convalescent, were from the United States, Italy and Spain.

The CDR3 loop spans 14 amino acids. Trimming removed 5 bases from V and 4 bases from J; junction bases left unmatched: 6. CDR1 LNHDA and CDR2 SQIVND come from the germline V gene (reference sequence). Grouping used clinical history reported by participants in a survey and questionnaire. Resolution of symptoms, clearance, or two negative PCRs was present in recovered Cohort 3 donors. In the original analysis: Reference gene primers were amplified, and this amplification served to estimate nucleated cell counts. Only in-frame clones appear in the TCRdb table, and some are missing; sequencing was by immunoSEQ multiplex PCR. V, J and clone size are taken as reported in that table, and D and trimming were inferred from the DNA itself. This sample has fewer than 250,000 clones, with 84% found just once.

The TCR was taken from a woman in her twenties or thirties who had recovered from COVID-19. J is TRBJ1-2 and V is TRBV19; TRBD1 agrees at 8 bases. Sequences were obtained from PBMCs or T cells enriched from blood (not recorded which). CDR3 coding DNA: TGTGCCAGTAGTGCGACAGGGGAGGTCTATGGCTACACCTTC. This codes for CASSATGEVYGYTF.